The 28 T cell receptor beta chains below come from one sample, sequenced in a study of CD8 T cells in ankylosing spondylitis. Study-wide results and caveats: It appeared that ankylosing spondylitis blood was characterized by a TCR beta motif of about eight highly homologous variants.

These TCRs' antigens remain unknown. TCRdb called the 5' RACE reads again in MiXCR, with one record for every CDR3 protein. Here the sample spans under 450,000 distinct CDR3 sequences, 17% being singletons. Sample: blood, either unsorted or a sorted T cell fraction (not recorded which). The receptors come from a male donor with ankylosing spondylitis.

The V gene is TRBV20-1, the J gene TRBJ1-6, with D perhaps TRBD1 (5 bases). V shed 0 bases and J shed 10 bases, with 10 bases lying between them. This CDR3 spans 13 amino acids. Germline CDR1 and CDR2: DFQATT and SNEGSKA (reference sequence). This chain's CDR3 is CSARDQGDSPLHF. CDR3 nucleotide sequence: TGCAGTGCTAGAGACCAGGGAGACTCACCCCTCCACTTT.

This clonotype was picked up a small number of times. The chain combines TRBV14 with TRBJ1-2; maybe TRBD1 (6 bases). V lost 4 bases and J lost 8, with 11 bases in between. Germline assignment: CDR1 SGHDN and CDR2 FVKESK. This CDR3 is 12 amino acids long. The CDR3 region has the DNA TGTGCCAGCAGCCGAAGGGGGAACGGCTACACCTTC. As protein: CASSRRGNGYTF.

The CDR3 region has the DNA TGTGCGTCCCGCGGGGGGCTAAAGACCGGGGAGCTGTTTTTT. It codes for CASRGGLKTGELFF. The chain uses TRBV2 and TRBJ2-2, with 8 bases matching TRBD2. The CDR3 contains 14 residues. Per the germline V gene, CDR1 is SNHLY and CDR2 is FYNNEI.

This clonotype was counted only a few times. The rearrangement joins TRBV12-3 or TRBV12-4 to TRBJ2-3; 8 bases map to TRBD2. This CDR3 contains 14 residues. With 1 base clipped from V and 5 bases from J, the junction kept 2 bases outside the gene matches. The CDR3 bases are TGTGCCAGCAGTTTAGAAGCGGGGGAAGATACGCAGTATTTT. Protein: CASSLEAGEDTQYF.

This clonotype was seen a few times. The DNA for the CDR3 is TGTGCCAGCAGCATTGGACGTGGCGGTTCCTACAATGAGCAGTTCTTC. The encoded protein is CASSIGRGGSYNEQFF. The chain employs TRBV7-3 and TRBJ2-1, with no clear D. Trimming took 5 bases from V and 1 from J, leaving 15 bases between them. CDR1 and CDR2 (germline): SGHTA, FQGTGA. This CDR3 spans 16 amino acids.

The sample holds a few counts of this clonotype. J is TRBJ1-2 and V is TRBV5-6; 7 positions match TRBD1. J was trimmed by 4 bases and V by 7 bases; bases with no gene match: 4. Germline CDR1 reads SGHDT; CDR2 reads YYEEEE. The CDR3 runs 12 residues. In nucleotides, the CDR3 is TGTGCCAGCCACGACAGGGCCTATGGCTACACCTTC. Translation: CASHDRAYGYTF.

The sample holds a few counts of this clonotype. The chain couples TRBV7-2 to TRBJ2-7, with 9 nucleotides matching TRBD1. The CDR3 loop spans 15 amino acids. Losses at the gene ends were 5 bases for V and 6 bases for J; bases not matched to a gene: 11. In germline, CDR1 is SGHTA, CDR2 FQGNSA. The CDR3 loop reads CASSVNPGQGAEQYF. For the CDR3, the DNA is TGTGCCAGCAGCGTTAACCCGGGACAGGGTGCCGAGCAGTACTTC.

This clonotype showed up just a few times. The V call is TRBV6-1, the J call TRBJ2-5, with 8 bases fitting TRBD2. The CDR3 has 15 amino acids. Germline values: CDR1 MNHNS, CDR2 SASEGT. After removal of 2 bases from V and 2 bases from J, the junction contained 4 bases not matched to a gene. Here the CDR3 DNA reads TGTGCCAGCAGTGAACATTTAGCGGGACAAGAGACCCAGTACTTC. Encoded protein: CASSEHLAGQETQYF.

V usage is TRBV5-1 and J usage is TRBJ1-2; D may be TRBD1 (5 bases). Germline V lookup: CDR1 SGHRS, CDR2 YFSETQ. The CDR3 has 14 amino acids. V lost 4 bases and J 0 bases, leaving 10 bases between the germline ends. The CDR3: CASSQGTPNYGYTF. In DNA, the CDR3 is TGCGCCAGCAGCCAGGGAACCCCTAACTATGGCTACACCTTC.

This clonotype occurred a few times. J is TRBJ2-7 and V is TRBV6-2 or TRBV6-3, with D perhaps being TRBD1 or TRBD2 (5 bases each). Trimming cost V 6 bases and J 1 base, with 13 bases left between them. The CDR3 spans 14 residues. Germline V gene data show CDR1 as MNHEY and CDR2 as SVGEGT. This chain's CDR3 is CASRVLGESYEQYF. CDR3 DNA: TGTGCCAGCAGGGTCCTGGGGGAATCCTACGAGCAGTACTTC.

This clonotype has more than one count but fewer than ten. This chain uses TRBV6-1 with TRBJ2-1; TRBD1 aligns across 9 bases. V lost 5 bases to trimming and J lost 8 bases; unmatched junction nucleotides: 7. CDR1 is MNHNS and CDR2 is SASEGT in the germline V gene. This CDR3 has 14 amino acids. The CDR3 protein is CASSRQGGIDEQFF. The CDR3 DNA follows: TGTGCCAGCAGTCGACAGGGGGGGATCGATGAGCAGTTCTTC.

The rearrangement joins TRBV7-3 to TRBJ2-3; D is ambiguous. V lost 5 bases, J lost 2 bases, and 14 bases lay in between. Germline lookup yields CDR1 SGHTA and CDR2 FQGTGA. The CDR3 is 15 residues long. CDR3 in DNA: TGTGCCAGCAGCGCAAGGCCTCTCTTCACAGATACGCAGTATTTT. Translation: CASSARPLFTDTQYF.

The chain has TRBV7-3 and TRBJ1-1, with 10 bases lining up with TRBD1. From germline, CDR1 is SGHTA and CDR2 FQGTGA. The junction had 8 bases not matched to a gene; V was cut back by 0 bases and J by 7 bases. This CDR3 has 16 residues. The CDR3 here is CASSLTIGQGVGEAFF. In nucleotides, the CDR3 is TGTGCCAGCAGCTTAACCATAGGACAGGGGGTCGGTGAAGCTTTCTTT. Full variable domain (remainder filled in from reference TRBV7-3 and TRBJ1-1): GAGVSQTPSNKVTEKGKYVELRCDPISGHTALYWYRQSLGQGPEFLIYFQGTGAADDSGLPNDRFFAVRPEGSVSTLKIQRTERGDSAVYLCASSLTIGQGVGEAFFGQGTRLTVV.

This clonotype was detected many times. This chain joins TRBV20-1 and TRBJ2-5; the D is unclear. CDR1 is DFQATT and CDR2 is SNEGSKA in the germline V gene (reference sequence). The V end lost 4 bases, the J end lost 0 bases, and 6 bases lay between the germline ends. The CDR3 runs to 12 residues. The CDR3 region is CSATDHQETQYF. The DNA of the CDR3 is TGCAGTGCTACGGACCACCAAGAGACCCAGTACTTC.

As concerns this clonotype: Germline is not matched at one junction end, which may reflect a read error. CDR3 loop: CSARDPSGGEGNQPQHF. The DNA for the CDR3 is TGCAGCGCTAGAGATCCAAGCGGCGGGGAGGGCAATCAGCCCCAGCATTTT. The chain is built from TRBV20-1 and TRBJ1-5; D is unresolved. Germline assignment: CDR1 DFQATT and CDR2 SNEGSKA (reference sequence). The length of the CDR3 is 17 residues.

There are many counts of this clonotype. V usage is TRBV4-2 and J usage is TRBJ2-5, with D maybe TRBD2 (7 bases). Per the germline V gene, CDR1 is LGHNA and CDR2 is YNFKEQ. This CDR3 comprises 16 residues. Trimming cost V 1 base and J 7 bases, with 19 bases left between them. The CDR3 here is CASSQVGAGALGTQYF. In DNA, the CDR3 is TGTGCCAGCAGCCAAGTTGGGGCGGGGGCTCTGGGGACCCAGTACTTC.

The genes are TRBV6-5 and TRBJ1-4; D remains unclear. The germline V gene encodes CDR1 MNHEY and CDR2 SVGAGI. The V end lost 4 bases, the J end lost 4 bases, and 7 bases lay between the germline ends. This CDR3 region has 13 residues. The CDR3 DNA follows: TGTGCCAGCAGTTGGGCTCATAATGAAAAACTGTTTTTT. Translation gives CASSWAHNEKLFF.

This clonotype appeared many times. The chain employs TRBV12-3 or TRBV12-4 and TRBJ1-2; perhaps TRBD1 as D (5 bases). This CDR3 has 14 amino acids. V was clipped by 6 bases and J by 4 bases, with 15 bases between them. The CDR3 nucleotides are TGTGCCAGCAGACAAGGCCGGGGGGGCTATGGCTACACCTTC. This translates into CASRQGRGGYGYTF.

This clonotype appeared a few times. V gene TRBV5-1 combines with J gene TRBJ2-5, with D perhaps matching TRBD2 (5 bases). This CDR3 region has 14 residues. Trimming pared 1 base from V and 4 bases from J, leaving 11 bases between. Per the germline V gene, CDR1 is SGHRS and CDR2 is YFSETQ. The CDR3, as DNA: TGCGCCAGCAGCTTGCCCGAGAGGGCAGAGACCCAGTACTTC. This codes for CASSLPERAETQYF.

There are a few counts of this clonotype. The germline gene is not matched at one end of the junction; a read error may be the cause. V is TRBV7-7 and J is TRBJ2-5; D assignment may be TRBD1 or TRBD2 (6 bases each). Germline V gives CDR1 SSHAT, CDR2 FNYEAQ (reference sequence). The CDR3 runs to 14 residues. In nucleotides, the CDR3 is TGTGCTAGCAGCTTTTCGGGGGCCGGAGAGACCCAGTACTTC. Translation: CASSFSGAGETQYF. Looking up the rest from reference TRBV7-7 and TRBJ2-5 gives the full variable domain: GAGVSQSPRYKVTKRGQDVTLRCDPISSHATLYWYQQALGQGPEFLTYFNYEAQPDKSGLPSDRFSAERPEGSISTLTIQRTEQRDSAMYRCASSFSGAGETQYFGPGTRLLVL.

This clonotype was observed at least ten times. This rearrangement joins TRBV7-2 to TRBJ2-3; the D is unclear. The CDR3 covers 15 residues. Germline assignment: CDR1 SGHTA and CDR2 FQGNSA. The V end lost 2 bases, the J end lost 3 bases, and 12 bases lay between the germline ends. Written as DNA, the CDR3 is TGTGCCAGCAGCTTAACGGGCACAACTACAGATACGCAGTATTTT. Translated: CASSLTGTTTDTQYF.

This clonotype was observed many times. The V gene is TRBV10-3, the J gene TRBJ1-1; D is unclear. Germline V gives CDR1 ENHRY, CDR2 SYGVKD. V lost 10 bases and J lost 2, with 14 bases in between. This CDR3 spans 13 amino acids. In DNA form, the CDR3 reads TGTGCCACCGCTGACGCTGTCAACACTGAAGCTTTCTTT. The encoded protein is CATADAVNTEAFF.

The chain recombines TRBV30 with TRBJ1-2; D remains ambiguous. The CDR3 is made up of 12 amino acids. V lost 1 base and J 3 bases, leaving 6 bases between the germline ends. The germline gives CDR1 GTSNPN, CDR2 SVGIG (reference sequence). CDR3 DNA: TGTGCCTGGAGTGCGAGGTACTATGGCTACACCTTC. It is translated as CAWSARYYGYTF.

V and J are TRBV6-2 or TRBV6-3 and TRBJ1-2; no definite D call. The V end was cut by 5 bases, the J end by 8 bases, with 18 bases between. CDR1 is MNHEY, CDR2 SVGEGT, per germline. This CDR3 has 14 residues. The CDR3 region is CASSQRSRQWGYTF. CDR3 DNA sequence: TGTGCCAGCAGTCAAAGGTCTCGCCAATGGGGCTACACCTTC.

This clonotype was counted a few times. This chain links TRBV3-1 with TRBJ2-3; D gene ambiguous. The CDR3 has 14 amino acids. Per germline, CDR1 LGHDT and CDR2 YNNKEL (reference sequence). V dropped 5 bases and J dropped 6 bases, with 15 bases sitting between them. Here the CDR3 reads CASSSEPRPDTQYF. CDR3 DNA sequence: TGTGCCAGCAGCTCGGAGCCGCGACCGGATACGCAGTATTTT.

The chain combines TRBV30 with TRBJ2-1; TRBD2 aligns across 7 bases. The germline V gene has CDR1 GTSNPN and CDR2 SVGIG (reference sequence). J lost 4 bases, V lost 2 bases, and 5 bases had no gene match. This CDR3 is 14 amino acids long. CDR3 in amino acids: CAWSLADRYNEQFF. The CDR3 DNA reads TGTGCCTGGAGTCTAGCGGACCGGTACAATGAGCAGTTCTTC.

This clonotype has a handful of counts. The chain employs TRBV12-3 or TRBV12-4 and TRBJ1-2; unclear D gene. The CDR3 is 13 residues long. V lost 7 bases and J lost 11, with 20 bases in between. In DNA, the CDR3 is TGTGCCAGCACCCCTGAGGACGTATCGCGGTACACCTTC. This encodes CASTPEDVSRYTF.

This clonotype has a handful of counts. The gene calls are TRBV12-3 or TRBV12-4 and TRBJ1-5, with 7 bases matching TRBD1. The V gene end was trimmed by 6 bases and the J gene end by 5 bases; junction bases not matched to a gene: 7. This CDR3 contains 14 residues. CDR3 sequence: CASRQTGSHQPQHF. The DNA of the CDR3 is TGTGCCAGCAGGCAGACAGGGTCACATCAGCCCCAGCATTTT.